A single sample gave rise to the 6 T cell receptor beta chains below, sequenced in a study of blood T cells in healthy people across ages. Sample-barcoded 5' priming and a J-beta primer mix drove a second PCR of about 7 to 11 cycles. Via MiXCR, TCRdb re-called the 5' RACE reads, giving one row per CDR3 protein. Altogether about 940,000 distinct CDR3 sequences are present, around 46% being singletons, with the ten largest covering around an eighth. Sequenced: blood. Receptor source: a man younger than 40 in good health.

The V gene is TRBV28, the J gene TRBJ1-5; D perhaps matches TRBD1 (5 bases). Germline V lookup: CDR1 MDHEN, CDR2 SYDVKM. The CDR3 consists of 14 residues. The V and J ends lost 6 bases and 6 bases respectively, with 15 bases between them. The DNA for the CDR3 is TGTGCCAGCAGGGGTTGGGGCGATGGTCAGCCCCAGCATTTT. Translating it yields CASRGWGDGQPQHF.

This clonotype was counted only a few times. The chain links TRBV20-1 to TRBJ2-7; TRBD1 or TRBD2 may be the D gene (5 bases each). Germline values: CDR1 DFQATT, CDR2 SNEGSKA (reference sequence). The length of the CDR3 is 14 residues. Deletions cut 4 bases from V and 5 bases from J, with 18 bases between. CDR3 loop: CSANSPGTSHEQYF. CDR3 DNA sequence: TGCAGTGCTAACTCGCCTGGGACGTCCCACGAGCAGTACTTC.

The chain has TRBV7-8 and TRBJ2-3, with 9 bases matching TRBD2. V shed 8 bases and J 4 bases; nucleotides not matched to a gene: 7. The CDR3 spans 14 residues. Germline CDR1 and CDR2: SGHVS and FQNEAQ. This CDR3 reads CASLISGGADTQYF. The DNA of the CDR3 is TGTGCCAGCCTCATTAGCGGGGGTGCAGATACGCAGTATTTT.

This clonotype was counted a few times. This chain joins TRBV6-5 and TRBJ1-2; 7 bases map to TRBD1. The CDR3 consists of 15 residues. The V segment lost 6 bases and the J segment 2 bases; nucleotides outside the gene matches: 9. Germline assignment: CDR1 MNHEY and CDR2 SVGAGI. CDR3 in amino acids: CASRSTGAVNYGYTF. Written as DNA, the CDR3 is TGTGCCAGCAGGTCAACAGGGGCGGTAAACTATGGCTACACCTTC.

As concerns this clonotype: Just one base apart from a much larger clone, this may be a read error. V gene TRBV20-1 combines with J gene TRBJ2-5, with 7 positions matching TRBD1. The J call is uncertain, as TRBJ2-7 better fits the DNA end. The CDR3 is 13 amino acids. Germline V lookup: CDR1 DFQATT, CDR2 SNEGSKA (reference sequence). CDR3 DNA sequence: TGCAGTGCTAAGGGCAGGGGGAACTACGAGCAGTACTTC. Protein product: CSAKGRGNYEQYF.

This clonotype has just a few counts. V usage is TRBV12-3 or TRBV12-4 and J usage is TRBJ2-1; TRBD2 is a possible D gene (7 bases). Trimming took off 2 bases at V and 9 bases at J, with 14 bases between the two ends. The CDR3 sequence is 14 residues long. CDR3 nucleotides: TGTGCCAGCAGTTTATCGGGGGGCTCGACTGAGCAGTTCTTC. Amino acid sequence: CASSLSGGSTEQFF.